This T cell receptor beta chain derives from a study of CXCR3-negative and CXCR3-positive naive CD8 T cells. General study findings and limits: Naive cells positive for CXCR3 carried more hydrophobic TRB CDR3s than CXCR3-negative ones.

In the case of this clonotype: Its antigen is unknown.

With UMI labels, 5' RACE was used to prepare the TRB cDNA libraries. TCRdb re-analyzed the 5' RACE reads; it lists each CDR3 protein once, without DNA. The table lists over 70,000 distinct CDR3 sequences, with about 1% in the top ten. The CDR3 runs to 17 residues. Germline V lookup: CDR1 SEHNR, CDR2 FQNEAQ (reference sequence). Sequenced: naive CXCR3- CD8+ T cells from blood. This sample's subset: CD45RO-CCR7+CD27+CD95- naive CD8+ T cells lacking CXCR3 (TNR3-). This receptor was identified in a human donor in good health. Some clones in this sample may be carry-over from other donors' samples. The chain couples TRBV7-9 to TRBJ2-3; there is no DNA to check the TCRdb D call of TRBD2. This CDR3 reads CASTDWEGSTSTDTQYF.